This is a list of T cell receptor beta chains from one sample in a study of metastatic and nonmetastatic thyroid tumors. TCRdb re-called the PCR reads with MiXCR. The sample includes approximately 17,000 clones, around 23% of them seen just once. The sequenced sample consisted of adjacent normal tissue. These receptor sequences come from a female donor with papillary thyroid cancer or a benign thyroid nodule (not recorded which). Some clones in this sample may be carry-over from other donors' samples. CDR3s include the opening cysteine and the closing phenylalanine or tryptophan. Each record gives: clone size, J gene, V gene, D gene, CDR3 DNA, CDR3 protein. D genes are given only for firm matches. A clone size is listed for some rows: how often the clone was seen (once, few, many), or a class if it is expanded.

>many|TRBJ2-7|TRBV30|TRBD2
TGTGCCTGGAGACTAGCGGGATCCTACGAGCAGTACTTC
CAWRLAGSYEQYF
>-|TRBJ2-7|TRBV5-1|TRBD2
TGCGCCAGCAGCCTGGGACTAGCGGCCCCCTACGAGCAGTACTTC
CASSLGLAAPYEQYF
>-|TRBJ2-7|TRBV7-8|-
TGTGCCAGCAGCAAACAGAGCTCCTACGAGCAGTACTTC
CASSKQSSYEQYF
>-|TRBJ1-3|TRBV11-2|-
TGTGCCAGCAGCTCACAGGGTGTAAACACCATATATTTT
CASSSQGVNTIYF
>-|TRBJ1-2|TRBV12-3/TRBV12-4|TRBD1
TGTGCCAGCAGTTTATTGGACAGGTGGGCTGGCTACACATTC
CASSLLDRWAGYTF
>few|TRBJ1-2|TRBV19|TRBD1
TGTGCCAGTAGTATAGTAGGAGGGGGCTACTATGGCTACACCTTC
CASSIVGGGYYGYTF
>few|TRBJ2-3|TRBV24-1|TRBD1
TGTGCCACCAGTGACCGCGGACAGGGCTTATCAGATACGCAGTATTTT
CATSDRGQGLSDTQYF
>few|TRBJ1-6|TRBV6-5|-
TGTGCCAGCAGTTACCCCGGGCGACCCCTCCACTTT
CASSYPGRPLHF
>-|TRBJ1-2|TRBV20-1|TRBD1
TGCAGTGAGGGGTTAAGGGGGCTAAACTATGGCTACACCTTC
CSEGLRGLNYGYTF
>once|TRBJ2-5|TRBV7-9|TRBD2
TGTGCCAGCAGCTTACTAGCGGGAGGAGAGACCCAGTACTTC
CASSLLAGGETQYF
>-|TRBJ1-1|TRBV19|-
TGTGCCAGTATGGGGCAGGCTAGGGCGGCTCCTGAAGCTTTCTTT
CASMGQARAAPEAFF
>medium-sized|TRBJ2-1|TRBV7-9|TRBD2
TGTGCCAGCACCAAGACGGGACTAGCAAGAGATGAGCAGTTCTTC
CASTKTGLARDEQFF
>few|TRBJ2-1|TRBV9|TRBD2
TGTGCCAGCAGCGTAGTAGCGGGAGGACCTTTGGAGAATGAGCAGTTCTTC
CASSVVAGGPLENEQFF
>once|TRBJ1-6|TRBV9|TRBD1
TGTGCCAGCAGCGGACAGGGTACCCCAAATTCACCCCTCCACTTT
CASSGQGTPNSPLHF
>medium-sized|TRBJ2-3|TRBV7-9|-
TGTGCCAGCAGCTTAGGGCAGCTCACAGATACGCAGTATTTT
CASSLGQLTDTQYF
>-|TRBJ1-2|TRBV5-8|-
TGTGCCAGCAGCTTGGATGAAGACGCCGGCTGCACCTTC
CASSLDEDAGCTF
>-|TRBJ1-2|TRBV27|-
TGTGCCAGCAGCTACACCGGGGGTAATGGCTACACCTTC
CASSYTGGNGYTF
>medium-sized|TRBJ2-2|TRBV20-1|TRBD2
TGCAGTGCTAGAATCGTGCCTAGCGGGCTTACCGGGGAGCTGTTTTTT
CSARIVPSGLTGELFF
>many|TRBJ2-5|TRBV29-1|-
TGCAGCGTTGGAGTGGAGCAGGGGACCCAGTACTTC
CSVGVEQGTQYF
>many|TRBJ1-1|TRBV6-2/TRBV6-3|TRBD1
TGTGCCAGCAGCCCTCCGACAGGGTTTACCACTGAAGCTTTCTTT
CASSPPTGFTTEAFF
>-|TRBJ2-1|TRBV11-3|-
TGTGCCAACAGCTTAGTTCCAGACGAGCAGTTCTTC
CANSLVPDEQFF
>-|TRBJ2-2|TRBV5-1|TRBD1
TGCGCCAGCAGCCAGGGACAGACCACCGGGGAGCTGTTTTTT
CASSQGQTTGELFF
>few|TRBJ2-7|TRBV25-1|TRBD2
TGTGCCAGCAGTGTTTCGGGGGGAAACGAGCAGTACTTC
CASSVSGGNEQYF
>-|TRBJ1-3|TRBV6-1|-
TGTGCCAGCAGAACCAGTTACCGGGGGGACGGTGGAAACACCATATATTTT
CASRTSYRGDGGNTIYF
>-|TRBJ1-2|TRBV6-1|-
TGTGCCAGCAGAGAGGATGGCTACACCTTC
CASREDGYTF
>many|TRBJ1-5|TRBV28|TRBD1
TGTGCCGGCAGTCTGACAGGGGGTGTCAATCAGCCCCAGCATTTT
CAGSLTGGVNQPQHF
>-|TRBJ2-7|TRBV28|TRBD2
TGTGCCAGCAGCCCGATCCGGGGGGGCTTTTCCGAGCAGTACTTC
CASSPIRGGFSEQYF
>many|TRBJ2-7|TRBV6-1|-
TGTGCCAGCAGTGTTAGGGGAAACAACCCCGGGGAGCAGTACTTC
CASSVRGNNPGEQYF
>few|TRBJ2-1|TRBV6-2/TRBV6-3|-
TGTGCCAGCAGTTACGGGGCGGGGTCCTACAATGAGCAGTTCTTC
CASSYGAGSYNEQFF
>few|TRBJ2-2|TRBV6-1|-
TGTTCCAGCAGTGAAGTCGGAGACGGGGAGCTGTTTTTT
CSSSEVGDGELFF
>-|TRBJ2-3|TRBV7-8|-
TGTGCCAGCAGCACGTCCGCTACAGATACGCAGTATTTT
CASSTSATDTQYF
>-|TRBJ2-1|TRBV4-1|TRBD2
TGCGCCAGCAGCCAGGGTAGCGGGTTCGGGTACAATGAGCAGTTCTTC
CASSQGSGFGYNEQFF
>few|TRBJ1-1|TRBV6-2/TRBV6-3|-
TGTGCCAGCAGGCGACAGTGGAACACTGAAGCTTTCTTT
CASRRQWNTEAFF
>few|TRBJ1-6|TRBV6-1|-
TGTGCCAGCAGGGTCGTGGCAGATAATTCACCCCTCCACTTT
CASRVVADNSPLHF
>few|TRBJ2-7|TRBV20-1|-
TGCAGTGCTAGAGATCCCGACTCGGCCTACGAGCAGTACTTC
CSARDPDSAYEQYF
>-|TRBJ1-1|TRBV10-3|-
TGTGCCATCAGTGAGTCAGTGGAGAACACTGAAGCTTTCTTT
CAISESVENTEAFF
>large|TRBJ2-7|TRBV11-2|TRBD1
TGTGCCAGCAGCTTAGGCCAGGGGGCATACGAGCAGTACTTC
CASSLGQGAYEQYF
>-|TRBJ2-5|TRBV29-1|-
TGCAGCGTTGACGGCCGGGGGTATTCGGAGACCCAGTACTTC
CSVDGRGYSETQYF
>medium-sized|TRBJ1-4|TRBV20-1|-
TGCAGTGCGCACGGAGGTGTCAGGGGTAATGAAAAACTGTTTTTT
CSAHGGVRGNEKLFF
>many|TRBJ1-1|TRBV6-4|-
TGTGCCAGCAGCTGGGTCCTTCTGGTTTCCACTGAAGCTTTCTTT
CASSWVLLVSTEAFF
>-|TRBJ1-5|TRBV28|-
TGTGCCAGCAGTCGAGTGGGGGGCTATAGCAATCAGCCCCAGCATTTT
CASSRVGGYSNQPQHF
>-|TRBJ1-5|TRBV11-2|TRBD1
TGTGCCAGCAGCCAACATCCCGGGACAGGGATCGGCAATCAGCCCCAGCATTTT
CASSQHPGTGIGNQPQHF
>-|TRBJ2-6|TRBV2|-
TGTGCCAGCAGTGAAAAAGGGGGAACTGGGGCCAACGTCCTGACTTTC
CASSEKGGTGANVLTF
>-|TRBJ1-1|TRBV20-1|TRBD1
TGCAGTGCTAGGCCCGGACAGGCGAACACTGAAGCTTTCTTT
CSARPGQANTEAFF
>-|TRBJ1-1|TRBV12-3/TRBV12-4|-
TGTGCCAGCAGTTTACTAGGGGTGAACACTGAAGCTTTCTTT
CASSLLGVNTEAFF
>many|TRBJ2-7|TRBV28|-
TGTGCCAGCAGTTACGGCCTTGGCGAGCAGTACTTC
CASSYGLGEQYF
>few|TRBJ2-3|TRBV5-1|-
TGCGCCAGCAGCTTGGCGGGGGCGGCAGATACGCAGTATTTT
CASSLAGAADTQYF
>few|TRBJ2-7|TRBV27|TRBD2
TGTGCCAGCAGTTCCGGGACTATCGGGAGGGACGAGCAGTACTTC
CASSSGTIGRDEQYF
>few|TRBJ2-7|TRBV11-2|-
TGTGCCAGCAGCTTAGACGAGGGGCGCAATATTGGGCAGTACTTC
CASSLDEGRNIGQYF
>-|TRBJ1-1|TRBV5-1|-
TGCGCCAGCAGCTTGCAAACCGGTGCGGGTTTAGCTTTCTTT
CASSLQTGAGLAFF
>few|TRBJ1-6|TRBV2|TRBD1
TGTGCCAGCAGCTCCGGGACAGGGGGCTCTTCACCCCTCCACTTT
CASSSGTGGSSPLHF
>-|TRBJ2-3|TRBV20-1|-
TGCAGTGCTAGAGATCAGGGTCCTTCGGGGGAGACGCAGTATTTT
CSARDQGPSGETQYF
>-|TRBJ1-3|TRBV28|TRBD1
TGTGCCAGCAGTTTATCTTCTGATCATAGGACAGGGGCTGGAAACACCATATATTTT
CASSLSSDHRTGAGNTIYF